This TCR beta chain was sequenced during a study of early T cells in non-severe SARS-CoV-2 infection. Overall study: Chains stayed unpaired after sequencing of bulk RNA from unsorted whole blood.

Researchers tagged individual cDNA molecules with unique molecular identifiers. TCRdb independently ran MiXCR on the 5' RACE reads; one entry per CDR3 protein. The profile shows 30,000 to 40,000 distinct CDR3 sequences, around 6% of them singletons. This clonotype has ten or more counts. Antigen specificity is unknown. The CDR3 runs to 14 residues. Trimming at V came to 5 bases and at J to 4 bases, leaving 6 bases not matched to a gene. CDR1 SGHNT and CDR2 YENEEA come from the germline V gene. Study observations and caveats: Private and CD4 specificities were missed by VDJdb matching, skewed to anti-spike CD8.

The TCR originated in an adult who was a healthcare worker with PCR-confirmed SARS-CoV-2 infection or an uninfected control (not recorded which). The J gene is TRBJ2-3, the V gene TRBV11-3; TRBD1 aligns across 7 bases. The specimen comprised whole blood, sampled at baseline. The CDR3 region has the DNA TGTGCCAGCAGCCGGGACAGTTTTGCAGATACGCAGTATTTT. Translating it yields CASSRDSFADTQYF. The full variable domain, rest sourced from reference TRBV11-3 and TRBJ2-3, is EAGVVQSPRYKIIEKKQPVAFWCNPISGHNTLYWYLQNLGQGPELLIRYENEEAVDDSQLPKDRFSAERLKGVDSTLKIQPAELGDSAVYLCASSRDSFADTQYFGPGTRLTVL.